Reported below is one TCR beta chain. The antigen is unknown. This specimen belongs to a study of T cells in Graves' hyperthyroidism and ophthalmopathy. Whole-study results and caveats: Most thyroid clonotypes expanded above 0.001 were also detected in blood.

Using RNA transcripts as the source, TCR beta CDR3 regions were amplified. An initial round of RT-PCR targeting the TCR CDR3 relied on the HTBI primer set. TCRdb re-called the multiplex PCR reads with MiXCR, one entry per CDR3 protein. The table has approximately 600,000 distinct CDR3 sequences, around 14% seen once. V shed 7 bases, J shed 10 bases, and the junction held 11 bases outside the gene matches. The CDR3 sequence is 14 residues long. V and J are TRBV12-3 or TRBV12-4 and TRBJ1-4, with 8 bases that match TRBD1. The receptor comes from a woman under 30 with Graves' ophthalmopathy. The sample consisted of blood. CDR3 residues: CASTTTGVGGKLFF. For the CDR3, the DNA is TGTGCCAGCACTACGACAGGGGTGGGAGGAAAACTGTTTTTT.